The T cell receptor beta chain under discussion was sequenced for a study of regulatory T cells in long-lasting Graves disease. Broader study findings: Persistent patients had more shared public clonotypes (2,741) than new patients (roughly 900). The work looked only at peripheral blood and did not look at thyroid tissue.

The TCR beta library used iRepertoire HTBI primers with Arm-PCR amplification of CDR3. Original processing methods: Segment identification across samples yielded roughly 62 TRBV and about 13 TRBJ segments. MiXCR, applied by TCRdb to the multiplex PCR reads, yields one record per CDR3 protein. TCRdb, not the original authors, processed these V and J calls. There are 300,000 or so distinct CDR3 sequences in the sample; about 19% occur only once, and 25% to 35% lies in the top ten. Time point in this sample: persistent/refractory GD, antithyroid drugs over 5 years with positive TRAb. PBMC-derived RNA was used for the TCR library. To note about this clonotype: As yet, its antigen is unknown. Given a much more abundant clone one base away, this may be a read error.

The sample in question was peripheral blood mononuclear cells (PBMCs), obtained when the disease was refractory, from a patient treated with antithyroid drugs. This sequence originates from a female donor with Graves disease.

CDR3 region: CSAGERDMNTEAFF. CDR3 bases: TGCAGTGCTGGAGAGAGGGACATGAACACTGAAGCTTTCTTT. The chain couples TRBV20-1 to TRBJ1-1; tentatively, D is TRBD1 (6 bases). The CDR3 spans 14 residues. CDR1 and CDR2 (germline): DFQATT, SNEGSKA (reference sequence).